This TCR beta chain was identified in a study of human T cells and chemical hapten exposure. On the study more broadly: Patch tests applied 0.01% DPC to the upper back and were scored after 6 days. Broader study findings: Positive correlation was observed between PT1 expanded TCR counts and patch test score.

TCRdb passed the RACE reads through MiXCR, listing each CDR3 protein once. The data show over 300,000 distinct CDR3 sequences, 4% to 6% seen once. The germline V gene has CDR1 SGHTA and CDR2 FQGNSA. This CDR3 comprises 16 residues. Trimming shortened V by 4 bases and J by 2 bases, and 16 bases separated the two germline ends. Time point: pre-sensitization, week 0. The treatment is: therapeutic diphenylcyclopropenone sensitization with weekly scalp DPC. This clonotype was detected ten times or more. What it recognizes is unknown. The specimen was whole blood, collected in connection with sensitization to the hapten diphenylcyclopropenone (DPC). The TCR originated in a woman aged 45-65 years with alopecia areata. Some clones in this sample may be carry-over from other donors' samples. The J gene is TRBJ2-3, the V gene TRBV7-2; unclear D gene. CDR3 sequence reads: CASSSQPHGVTDTQYF. The CDR3 bases are TGTGCCAGCAGCTCCCAACCCCACGGAGTCACAGATACGCAGTATTTT. Filled out from reference TRBV7-2 and TRBJ2-3, the complete variable domain reads GAGVSQSPSNKVTEKGKDVELRCDPISGHTALYWYRQSLGQGLEFLIYFQGNSAPDKSGLPSDRFSAERTGGSVSTLTIQRTQQEDSAVYLCASSSQPHGVTDTQYFGPGTRLTVL.